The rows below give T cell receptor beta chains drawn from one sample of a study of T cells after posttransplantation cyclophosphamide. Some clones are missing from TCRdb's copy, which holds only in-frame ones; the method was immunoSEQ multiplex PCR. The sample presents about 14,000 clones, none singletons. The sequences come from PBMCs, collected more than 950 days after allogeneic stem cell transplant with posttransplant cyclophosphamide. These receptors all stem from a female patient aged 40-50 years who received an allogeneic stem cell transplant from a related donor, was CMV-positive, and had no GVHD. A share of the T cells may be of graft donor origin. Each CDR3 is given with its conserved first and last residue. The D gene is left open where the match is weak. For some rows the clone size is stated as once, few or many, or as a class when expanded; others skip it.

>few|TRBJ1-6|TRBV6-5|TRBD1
TGTGCCAGCGGGACAGAGTTTTATAATTCACCCCTCCACTTT
CASGTEFYNSPLHF
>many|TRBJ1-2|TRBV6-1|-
TGTGCCAGCAGTGAAGATAGAAAAACCGGGTTATATGGCTACACCTTC
CASSEDRKTGLYGYTF
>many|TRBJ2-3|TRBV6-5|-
TGTGCCAGCAGTCGTGGAGTCCTTGATACGCAGTATTTT
CASSRGVLDTQYF
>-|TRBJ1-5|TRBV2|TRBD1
TGTGCCAGCAGTGAGGACAGGGGGGACAATCAGCCCCAGCATTTT
CASSEDRGDNQPQHF
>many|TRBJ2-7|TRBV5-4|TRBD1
TGTGCCAGCAGCAAACAGGGGGCGCAGAGCGAGCAGTACTTC
CASSKQGAQSEQYF
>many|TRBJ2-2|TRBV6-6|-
TGTGCCAGCAGTACCCAGGGAAGAAACACCGGGGAGCTGTTTTTT
CASSTQGRNTGELFF
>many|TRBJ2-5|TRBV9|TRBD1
TGTGCCAGCAGCGATTGGACAGGGGGAGGAGAGACCCAGTACTTC
CASSDWTGGGETQYF
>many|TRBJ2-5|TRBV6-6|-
TGTGCCAGCAGTTACTACCCGGGGTACCAAGAGACCCAGTACTTC
CASSYYPGYQETQYF
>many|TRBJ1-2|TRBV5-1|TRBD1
TGCGCCAGCAGCTTACCCGGGACAGGGAAAGGCTACACCTTC
CASSLPGTGKGYTF
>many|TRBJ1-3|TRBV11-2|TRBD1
TGTGCCAGCAGCCTAAATCGACAGGGTGCTGGAAACACCATATATTTT
CASSLNRQGAGNTIYF
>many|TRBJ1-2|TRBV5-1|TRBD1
TGCGCCAGCAGCCCCCAGGGACAGACCTATGGCTACACCTTC
CASSPQGQTYGYTF
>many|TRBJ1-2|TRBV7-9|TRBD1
TGTGCCAGCACCCCGGGGGACAGGGCCTACTATGGCTACACCTTC
CASTPGDRAYYGYTF
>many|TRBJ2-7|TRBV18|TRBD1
TGTGCCAGCTCACCTCGGGACAGATACGAGCAGTACTTC
CASSPRDRYEQYF
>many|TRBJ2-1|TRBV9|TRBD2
TGTGCCAGCAGCTCGGCGGGGGGAAATGAGCAGTTCTTC
CASSSAGGNEQFF
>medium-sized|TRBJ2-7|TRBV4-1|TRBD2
TGCGCCAGCAGCCAAGATCGGGGCGGGGGGATGGAGCAGTACTTC
CASSQDRGGGMEQYF
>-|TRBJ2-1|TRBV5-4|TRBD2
TGTGCCAGCAGCCCGAGGGGTAGCGGGGTATTAGATTTTGAGCAGTTCTTC
CASSPRGSGVLDFEQFF
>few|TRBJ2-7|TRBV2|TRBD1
TGTGCCAGCAGTGAAGATGAGGACAGGGGAGAGGACTACTACGGGTACTACGAGCAGTACTTC
CASSEDEDRGEDYYGYYEQYF
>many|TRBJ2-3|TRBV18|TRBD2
TGTGCCAGCTCACCACGTACGGGGGGAACAGATACGCAGTATTTT
CASSPRTGGTDTQYF
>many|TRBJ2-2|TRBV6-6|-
TGTGCCAGCAGCTCTACAGGGTTATCCGGGGAGCTGTTTTTT
CASSSTGLSGELFF
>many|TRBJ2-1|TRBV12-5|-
TGTGCTAGTGGTCCCATTGGACAGAATGAGCAGTTCTTC
CASGPIGQNEQFF
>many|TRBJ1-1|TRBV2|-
TGTGCCAGCAGCCGGACAGCCTCTGCCACTGAAGCTTTCTTT
CASSRTASATEAFF
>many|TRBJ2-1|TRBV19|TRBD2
TGTGCCAGTAGTCCGACTAGCGGGATCTACAATGAGCAGTTCTTC
CASSPTSGIYNEQFF
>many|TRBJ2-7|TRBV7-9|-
TGTGCCAGCAGCTCTCACACCCCAAGTTACGAGCAGTACTTC
CASSSHTPSYEQYF
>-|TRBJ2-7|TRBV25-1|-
TGTGCCAGCAGTGAACCGGGACAAGCCTACGAGCAGTACTTC
CASSEPGQAYEQYF
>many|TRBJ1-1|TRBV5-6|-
TGTGCCAGCAGCTTGGACAGGCCATATGAAGCTTTCTTT
CASSLDRPYEAFF
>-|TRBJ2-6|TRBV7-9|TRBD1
TGTGCCAGCATCACGATCGGGACAGGGTCTGGGGCCAACGTCCTGACTTTC
CASITIGTGSGANVLTF
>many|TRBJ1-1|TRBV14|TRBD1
TGTGCCAGCAGCCAGACAGGGGGCCCTGAAGCTTTCTTT
CASSQTGGPEAFF
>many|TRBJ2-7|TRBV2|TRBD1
TGTGCCAGCAGTGAAGACAGGGGGGCTTCCTACGAGCAGTACTTC
CASSEDRGASYEQYF
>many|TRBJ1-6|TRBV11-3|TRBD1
TGTGCCAGCAGCTACAGGGGAGATTCACCCCTCCACTTT
CASSYRGDSPLHF
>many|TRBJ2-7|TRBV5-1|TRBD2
TGCGCCAGCAGCTCACCAGGACTAGCGGGGCCCAGACAGGAGCAGTACTTC
CASSSPGLAGPRQEQYF
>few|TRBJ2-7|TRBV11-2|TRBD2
TGTGCCAGCAGCTCCTTAGCGGGGGCACGCTACGAGCAGTACTTC
CASSSLAGARYEQYF
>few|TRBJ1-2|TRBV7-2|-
TGTGCCAGCGCCAACAGGAGGGCTGACTATGGCTACACCTTC
CASANRRADYGYTF
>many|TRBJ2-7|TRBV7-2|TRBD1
TGTGCCAGCAGCTTAGTACAGGGGGCGTACGAGCAGTACTTC
CASSLVQGAYEQYF
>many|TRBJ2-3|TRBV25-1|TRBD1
TGTGCCAGCAGTGAGACAGGGGTCCTTAGCACAGATACGCAGTATTTT
CASSETGVLSTDTQYF
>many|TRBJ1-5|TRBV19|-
TGCGCCAGTAGTATAGTGGGAGGTGGGGGCAATCAGCCCCAGCATTTT
CASSIVGGGGNQPQHF
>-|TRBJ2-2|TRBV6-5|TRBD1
TGTGCCACCAGGGGGACAGGGAGTACCGGGGAGCTGTTTTTT
CATRGTGSTGELFF
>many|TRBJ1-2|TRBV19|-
TGTGCCAGTAGTCAGGCGGGGCAATCTAACTATGGCTACACCTTC
CASSQAGQSNYGYTF
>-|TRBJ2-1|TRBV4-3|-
TGCGCCAGCAGCCAAGAAAGGGGTCTTCTCAATGAGCAGTTCTTC
CASSQERGLLNEQFF
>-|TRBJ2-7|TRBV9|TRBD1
TGTGCCATTAGTATCGGACAGGAGACGGCCTACGAGCAGTACTTC
CAISIGQETAYEQYF
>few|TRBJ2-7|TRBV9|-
TGTGCCAGCATCTTCAAACAGAAGACGGCCTACGAGCAGTACTTC
CASIFKQKTAYEQYF
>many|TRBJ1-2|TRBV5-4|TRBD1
TGTGCCAGCAGCTTACAGGGGGCGCAGGGCTACACCTTC
CASSLQGAQGYTF
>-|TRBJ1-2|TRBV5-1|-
TGCGCCAGCAGCTTGATGACAGCGAACTATGGCTACACCTTC
CASSLMTANYGYTF
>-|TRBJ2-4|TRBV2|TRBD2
TGTGCCAGCAGTGAATACGGGCTCGGGGGGAGTGCCAAAAACATTCAGTACTTC
CASSEYGLGGSAKNIQYF
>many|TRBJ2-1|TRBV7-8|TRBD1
TGTGCCAGCAGCTCAAGGACAGGGCGGCACAATGAGCAGTTCTTC
CASSSRTGRHNEQFF